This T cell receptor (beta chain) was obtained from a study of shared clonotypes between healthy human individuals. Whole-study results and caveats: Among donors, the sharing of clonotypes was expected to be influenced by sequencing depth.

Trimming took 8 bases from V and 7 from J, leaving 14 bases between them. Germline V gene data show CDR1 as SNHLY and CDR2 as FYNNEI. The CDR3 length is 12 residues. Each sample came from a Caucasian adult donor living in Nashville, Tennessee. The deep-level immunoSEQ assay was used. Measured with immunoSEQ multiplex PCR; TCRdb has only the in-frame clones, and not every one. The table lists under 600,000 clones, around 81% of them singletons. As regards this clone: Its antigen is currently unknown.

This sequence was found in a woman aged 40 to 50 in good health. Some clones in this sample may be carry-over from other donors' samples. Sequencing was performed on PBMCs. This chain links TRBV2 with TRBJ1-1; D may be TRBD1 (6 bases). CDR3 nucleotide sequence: TGTGCCAGCTCGGCAGGGGTCGATGAAGCTTTCTTT. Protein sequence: CASSAGVDEAFF.